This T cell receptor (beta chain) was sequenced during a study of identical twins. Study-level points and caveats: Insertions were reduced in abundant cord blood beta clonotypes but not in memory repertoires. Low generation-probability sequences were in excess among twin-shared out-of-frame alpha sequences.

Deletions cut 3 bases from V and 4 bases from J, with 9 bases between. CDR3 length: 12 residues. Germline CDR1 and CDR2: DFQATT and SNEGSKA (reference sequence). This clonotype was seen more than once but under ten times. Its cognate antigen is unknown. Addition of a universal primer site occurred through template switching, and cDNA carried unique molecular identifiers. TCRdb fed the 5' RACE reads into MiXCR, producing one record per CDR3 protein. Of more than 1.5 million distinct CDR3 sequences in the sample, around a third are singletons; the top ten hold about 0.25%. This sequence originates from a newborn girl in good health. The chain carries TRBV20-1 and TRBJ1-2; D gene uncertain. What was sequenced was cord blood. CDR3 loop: CSASGEAYGYTF. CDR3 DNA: TGCAGTGCTAGCGGGGAGGCCTATGGCTACACCTTC.